These 32 T cell receptor beta chains came from one sample sequenced in a study of cytomegalovirus exposure and HLA in healthy donors. 60 Vbeta and 13 Jbeta primers were used in PCR. Some clones are missing from TCRdb's copy, which holds only in-frame ones; the method was immunoSEQ multiplex PCR. The table includes 100,000 to 150,000 clones, 80% to 85% detected once. Sequenced sample: PBMCs. All receptors come from a woman aged 35 to 49 in good health and CMV-seronegative.

The rearrangement links TRBV7-9 to TRBJ2-5; perhaps TRBD2 as D (7 bases). Germline assignment: CDR1 SEHNR and CDR2 FQNEAQ (reference sequence). CDR3 length: 16 amino acids. V shed 5 bases and J shed 2 bases, with 18 bases lying between them. This chain's CDR3 is CASSGSRGGLQETQYF. The CDR3 bases are TGTGCCAGCAGCGGTTCGAGGGGGGGACTTCAAGAGACCCAGTACTTC.

The J gene is TRBJ2-7, the V gene TRBV7-6; no firm D call. The germline V gene has CDR1 SGHVS and CDR2 FNYEAQ. The CDR3 length is 13 residues. Between the trimmed V and J ends, which lost 2 bases and 4 bases, there was a span of 9 bases. CDR3 DNA: TGTGCCAGCAGCTTATCAGTCAGTTACGAGCAGTACTTC. Translating gives CASSLSVSYEQYF.

This clone was seen a handful of times. The chain links TRBV4-1 to TRBJ2-7; 9 bases are a match to TRBD2. With 1 base clipped from V and 7 bases from J, the junction kept 11 bases outside the gene matches. CDR1 and CDR2 from the germline V gene are MGHRA and YSYEKL. This CDR3 is built from 16 residues. The CDR3 protein is CASSQAVGTSSLEQYF. CDR3 DNA sequence: TGCGCCAGCAGCCAAGCCGTCGGGACTAGCAGCCTGGAGCAGTACTTC.

This clone was seen only once. The chain is built from TRBV5-1 and TRBJ2-3; D perhaps matches TRBD2 (5 bases). The CDR3 loop spans 18 amino acids. CDR1 and CDR2 (germline): SGHRS, YFSETQ. V lost 2 bases and J lost 4, with 23 bases in between. Written as DNA, the CDR3 is TGCGCCAGCAGCTTACAACTTGAGGGTTTCAATCGGGCAGATACGCAGTATTTT. Translated: CASSLQLEGFNRADTQYF.

The rearrangement links TRBV4-1 to TRBJ1-2; D unclear. V lost 6 bases and J lost 6, with 23 bases in between. This CDR3 comprises 16 residues. Germline V gene lookup returns CDR1 MGHRA and CDR2 YSYEKL. As DNA, the CDR3 is TGCGCCAGCAGTTACGGAAGAGCTCCGGGTAGAGATGGCTACACCTTC. Residues: CASSYGRAPGRDGYTF.

The chain links TRBV18 to TRBJ2-7; weak D call: TRBD1 (5 bases). The CDR3 has 12 residues. Germline V gene data show CDR1 as KGHSH and CDR2 as LQKENI. The V and J ends lost 4 bases and 2 bases respectively, with 6 bases between them. CDR3 sequence (DNA): TGTGCCAGCTCACAGGGGACCTACGAGCAGTACTTC. Protein: CASSQGTYEQYF.

The rearrangement uses TRBV19 and TRBJ1-3; unclear D gene. The V end lost 5 bases, the J end lost 3 bases, and 17 bases lay between the germline ends. This CDR3 contains 16 residues. Germline lookup yields CDR1 LNHDA and CDR2 SQIVND (reference sequence). Written as DNA, the CDR3 is TGTGCCAGTAGTTCCCCCAATCGGGCGGGTGGAAACACCATATATTTT. Its protein is CASSSPNRAGGNTIYF.

CDR3 sequence: CASSSRGGVTYNEQFF. The CDR3 bases are TGTGCCAGCAGCTCACGGGGCGGGGTGACCTACAATGAGCAGTTCTTC. V and J are TRBV7-9 and TRBJ2-1; perhaps TRBD2 as D (6 bases). The CDR3 is 16 amino acids. CDR1 and CDR2 from the germline V gene are SEHNR and FQNEAQ (reference sequence). Trimming took 4 bases from V and 2 from J, leaving 15 bases between them.

This sequence joins TRBV7-9 and TRBJ2-1, with a weak D call TRBD2 (5 bases). V lost 7 bases and J lost 8, with 15 bases in between. This CDR3 has 13 residues. Germline-derived CDR1 and CDR2 are SEHNR and FQNEAQ (reference sequence). CDR3 bases: TGTGCCAGCACCCCCGGCGGGTCCGATGAGCAGTTCTTC. The encoded protein is CASTPGGSDEQFF.

The chain couples TRBV19 to TRBJ1-5; TRBD1 matches 8 bases. Trimming cost V 5 bases and J 1 base; bases outside gene matches: 7. Germline loops: CDR1 LNHDA, CDR2 SQIVND (reference sequence). The CDR3 extends over 16 amino acids. The CDR3, as DNA: TGTGCCAGTAGTTACGGGACAGGCATAAGCAATCAGCCCCAGCATTTT. Protein: CASSYGTGISNQPQHF. The whole variable domain, remainder taken from reference TRBV19 and TRBJ1-5, is DGGITQSPKYLFRKEGQNVTLSCEQNLNHDAMYWYRQDPGQGLRLIYYSQIVNDFQKGDIAEGYSVSREKKESFPLTVTSAQKNPTAFYLCASSYGTGISNQPQHFGDGTRLSIL.

This clone was detected only a few times. The chain couples TRBV6-4 to TRBJ2-3, with 8 bases lining up with TRBD1. The CDR3 has 14 amino acids. Germline lookup yields CDR1 MRHNA and CDR2 SNTAGT. V was clipped by 6 bases and J by 1 base; unmatched bases: 3. The CDR3 DNA sequence: TGTGCCAGCAGCTCGGGACAGGGCACAGATACGCAGTATTTT. The encoded protein is CASSSGQGTDTQYF.

This chain links TRBV25-1 with TRBJ1-2, with TRBD1 as a possible D gene (5 bases). Trimming removed 5 bases from V and 7 bases from J, with 20 bases in between. The CDR3 runs 15 residues. Germline CDR1 MGHDK, CDR2 SYGVNS. CDR3: CASSMPGLGAAGYTF. The CDR3 DNA sequence: TGTGCCAGCAGTATGCCGGGCCTAGGGGCGGCTGGCTACACCTTC.

The rearrangement links TRBV5-3 to TRBJ1-1; D is unresolved. TRBV5-3 is reported as an ORF; its role is uncertain. The CDR3 totals 12 residues. Trimming cost V 2 bases and J 11 bases, with 13 bases left between them. The CDR3 DNA reads TGTGCCAGAAGCTTAAAGGAGAGGGTGGCTTTCTTT. It codes for CARSLKERVAFF.

This clone was observed a single time. V and J are TRBV11-2 and TRBJ2-6, with TRBD1 matching 7 bases. Germline-derived CDR1 and CDR2 are SGHAT and FQNNGV. The CDR3 loop spans 15 amino acids. V gave up 2 bases and J gave up 3 bases; unmatched junction bases: 1. As DNA, the CDR3 is TGTGCCAGCAGCTTATCAGGGGGTGGGGCCAACGTCCTGACTTTC. Amino acid sequence: CASSLSGGGANVLTF. The full variable domain, its missing parts supplied by reference TRBV11-2 and TRBJ2-6, is EAGVAQSPRYKIIEKRQSVAFWCNPISGHATLYWYQQILGQGPKLLIQFQNNGVVDDSQLPKDRFSAERLKGVDSTLKIQPAKLEDSAVYLCASSLSGGGANVLTFGAGSRLTVL.

This chain joins TRBV5-6 and TRBJ1-6, with TRBD1 matching over 11 bases. V lost 4 bases and J lost 8; bases outside the gene matches: 5. The germline CDR1 and CDR2 sequences are SGHDT and YYEEEE. The CDR3 is made up of 15 amino acids. The CDR3: CASSLGTGGYSPLHF. The CDR3 DNA reads TGTGCCAGCAGCCTCGGGACAGGGGGGTATTCACCCCTCCACTTT. The whole variable domain, remainder taken from reference TRBV5-6 and TRBJ1-6, is DAGVTQSPTHLIKTRGQQVTLRCSPKSGHDTVSWYQQALGQGPQFIFQYYEEEERQRGNFPDRFSGHQFPNYSSELNVNALLLGDSALYLCASSLGTGGYSPLHFGNGTRLTVT.

The chain employs TRBV5-1 and TRBJ2-7; perhaps TRBD2 as D (6 bases). This CDR3 region has 14 residues. Germline assignment: CDR1 SGHRS and CDR2 YFSETQ. V was trimmed by 0 bases and J by 3 bases, leaving 10 bases between them. The CDR3 coding sequence is TGCGCCAGCAGCTTGGAAACTAGCATCTACGAGCAGTACTTC. It specifies CASSLETSIYEQYF.

This chain uses TRBV23-1 with TRBJ1-3, with D unclear. TRBV23-1 is marked as an open reading frame, function uncertain. Trimming removed 3 bases from V and 2 bases from J, with 14 bases in between. The CDR3 runs to 16 residues. The CDR3 is CASSHRPAQTGNTIYF. For the CDR3, the DNA is TGCGCCAGCAGTCACAGGCCAGCCCAGACTGGAAACACCATATATTTT.

V and J are TRBV19 and TRBJ1-6; weak D call: TRBD1 (5 bases). Per germline, CDR1 LNHDA and CDR2 SQIVND (reference sequence). This CDR3 spans 15 amino acids. Trimming removed 5 bases from V and 3 bases from J, with 11 bases in between. The CDR3 DNA reads as TGTGCCAGTAGTGCAGGGAACCTCTATAATTCACCCCTCCACTTT. This translates into CASSAGNLYNSPLHF.

About this clone itself: This same CDR3 is encoded by further DNA sequences in the sample. The V call is TRBV30, the J call TRBJ2-7; D is possibly TRBD1 (6 bases). The CDR3 consists of 12 residues. The V gene lost 0 bases and the J gene lost 4 bases, with 7 bases spanning the gap. Per the germline V gene, CDR1 is GTSNPN and CDR2 is SVGIG (reference sequence). DNA for the CDR3: TGTGCCTGGAGTGTAGGGGGATACGAGCAGTACTTC. Its protein is CAWSVGGYEQYF.

This clone has only one observation. The same CDR3 can be traced to other DNA sequences in this sample. J is TRBJ2-1 and V is TRBV7-9; the match to TRBD2 covers 7 bases. Germline V CDR1 and CDR2: SEHNR, FQNEAQ (reference sequence). The V segment lost 8 bases and the J segment 0 bases; nucleotides outside the gene matches: 4. The CDR3 covers 14 residues. CDR3 bases: TGTGCCAGCCCCCGCGGGGGCTCCTACAATGAGCAGTTCTTC. Protein sequence: CASPRGGSYNEQFF.

This sequence joins TRBV13 and TRBJ2-5, with D possibly being TRBD2 (5 bases). The germline gives CDR1 PRHDT, CDR2 FYEKMQ (reference sequence). V lost 5 bases, J lost 5 bases, and 15 bases lay in between. The CDR3 runs 14 residues. The CDR3 DNA follows: TGTGCCAGCAGCCCCTCCCCCGGGGTGGAGACCCAGTACTTC. It translates to CASSPSPGVETQYF.

As regards this clone: Other nucleotide sequences in the sample specify the same CDR3. The rearrangement uses TRBV28 and TRBJ1-1; possibly TRBD1 for D (5 bases). Trimming took 3 bases from V and 4 from J, leaving 12 bases between them. The CDR3 runs 14 residues. CDR1 MDHEN and CDR2 SYDVKM come from the germline V gene. The CDR3 DNA is TGTGCCAGCAGTTTTTTTGCGGGGGGCACTGAAGCTTTCTTT. It specifies CASSFFAGGTEAFF.

As regards this clone: The junction departs from the called germline gene at one end, perhaps through a read error. The V call is TRBV5-4, the J call TRBJ2-3; the match to TRBD2 covers 8 bases. The CDR3 spans 13 residues. Germline V gene sequence: CDR1 SGHNT, CDR2 YYREEE (reference sequence). DNA for the CDR3: TGTGCCAGCAGCGGCGATAGTCTTAGGACTAGCCTTTTT. Translation: CASSGDSLRTSLF.

V and J are TRBV18 and TRBJ1-1, with 7 bases matching TRBD1. CDR1 is KGHSH and CDR2 is LQKENI in the germline V gene. The trim removed 3 bases at V and 7 bases at J, leaving 5 bases unmatched. This CDR3 has 13 amino acids. The CDR3 nucleotides read TGTGCCAGCTCACCGGGACAGAGCAATGAAGCTTTCTTT. Translating gives CASSPGQSNEAFF.

V and J are TRBV2 and TRBJ1-2; D is unclear. Germline-derived CDR1 and CDR2 are SNHLY and FYNNEI. V lost 8 bases, J lost 7 bases, and 17 bases lay in between. The CDR3 runs to 13 residues. Here the CDR3 reads CASLPDVSGGYTF. The CDR3 DNA follows: TGTGCCAGCCTACCCGACGTTTCGGGTGGCTACACCTTC. The whole variable domain, filled in from reference TRBV2 and TRBJ1-2, reads EPEVTQTPSHQVTQMGQEVILRCVPISNHLYFYWYRQILGQKVEFLVSFYNNEISEKSEIFDDQFSVERPDGSNFTLKIRSTKLEDSAMYFCASLPDVSGGYTFGSGTRLTVV.

CDR3 loop: CASSANALAGGNEQFF. The CDR3 nucleotides read TGCGCCAGCAGCGCAAACGCACTAGCGGGAGGCAATGAGCAGTTCTTC. The chain links TRBV5-1 to TRBJ2-1, with 12 bases identical to TRBD2. The germline gives CDR1 SGHRS, CDR2 YFSETQ. V was clipped by 4 bases and J by 6 bases; unmatched bases: 8. This CDR3 is built from 16 residues.

This clone showed up just a few times. J is TRBJ1-5 and V is TRBV6-6; TRBD1 aligns across 9 bases. V lost 4 bases and J lost 7; bases outside the gene matches: 5. The CDR3 consists of 14 residues. Germline CDR1 and CDR2: MNHNY and SVGAGI (reference sequence). CDR3 DNA sequence: TGTGCCAGCAGTTCCGGGACAGGGAACCAGCCCCAGCATTTT. This gives the protein CASSSGTGNQPQHF.

The chain links TRBV2 to TRBJ2-7; weak D call: TRBD1 (6 bases). CDR1 and CDR2 from the germline V gene are SNHLY and FYNNEI. This CDR3 spans 15 amino acids. V lost 2 bases and J lost 1, with 12 bases in between. CDR3 amino acids: CASSEQGQVSYEQYF. The DNA of the CDR3 is TGTGCCAGCAGTGAACAGGGGCAGGTATCCTACGAGCAGTACTTC.

This rearrangement joins TRBV28 to TRBJ1-3; a weak D match, TRBD1 (6 bases). Per germline, CDR1 MDHEN and CDR2 SYDVKM. Trimming left V 5 bases short and J 0 bases short, with 17 bases between. The length of the CDR3 is 17 residues. The chain's CDR3 is CASSPTPSQGSGNTIYF. The CDR3 DNA reads TGTGCCAGCAGTCCGACCCCCTCACAGGGCTCTGGAAACACCATATATTTT.

This clone appeared once. The chain combines TRBV7-2 with TRBJ1-1; tentatively, D is TRBD1 (6 bases). V shed 0 bases and J shed 2 bases, with 10 bases lying between them. Germline CDR1 SGHTA, CDR2 FQGNSA. The CDR3 has 15 residues. DNA for the CDR3: TGTGCCAGCAGCTTAGCCCCAGGGACAAACACTGAAGCTTTCTTT. Protein: CASSLAPGTNTEAFF.

The rearrangement uses TRBV7-9 and TRBJ1-6; TRBD1 matches at 12 bases. CDR1 SEHNR and CDR2 FQNEAQ come from the germline V gene (reference sequence). This CDR3 is built from 15 residues. The V and J ends lost 5 bases and 7 bases, in that order; junction bases with no gene match: 3. The CDR3 protein is CASSPGTGGNSPLHF. The CDR3 bases are TGTGCCAGCAGCCCAGGGACAGGGGGCAATTCACCCCTCCACTTT.

This clone showed up just once. This chain links TRBV19 with TRBJ1-5, with D tentatively TRBD1 (6 bases). Trimming took 8 bases from V and 3 from J, leaving 17 bases between them. CDR1 is LNHDA and CDR2 is SQIVND in the germline V gene (reference sequence). CDR3 length equals 15 residues. The CDR3 DNA reads as TGTGCCAGTCGCTGGGGGGCGGGGGCCAATCAGCCCCAGCATTTT. Its translation: CASRWGAGANQPQHF.